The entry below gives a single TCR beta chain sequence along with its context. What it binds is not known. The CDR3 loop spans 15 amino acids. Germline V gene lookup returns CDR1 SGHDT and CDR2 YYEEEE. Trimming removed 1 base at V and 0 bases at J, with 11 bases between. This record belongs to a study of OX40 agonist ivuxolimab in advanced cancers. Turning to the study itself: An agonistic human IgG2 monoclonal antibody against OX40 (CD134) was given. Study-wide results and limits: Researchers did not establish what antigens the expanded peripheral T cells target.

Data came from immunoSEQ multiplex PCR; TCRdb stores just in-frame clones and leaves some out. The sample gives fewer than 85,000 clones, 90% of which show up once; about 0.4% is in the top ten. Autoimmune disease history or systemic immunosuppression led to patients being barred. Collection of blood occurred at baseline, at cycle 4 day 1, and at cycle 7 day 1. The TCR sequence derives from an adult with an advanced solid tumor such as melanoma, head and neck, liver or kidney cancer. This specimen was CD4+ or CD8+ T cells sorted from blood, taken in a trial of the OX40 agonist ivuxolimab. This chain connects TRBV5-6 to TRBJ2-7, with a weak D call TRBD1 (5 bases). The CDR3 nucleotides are TGTGCCAGCAGCTTGAACAGGTTAAACTCCTACGAGCAGTACTTC. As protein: CASSLNRLNSYEQYF.